The 9 T cell receptor beta chains below come from one sample, sequenced in a study of T cell responses to AZD1222 COVID-19 vaccine. Clones were sequenced by immunoSEQ multiplex PCR, and TCRdb holds only the in-frame ones, with some missing. The sample records about 150,000 clones, about 90% being singletons. The specimen was peripheral blood, collected on day 0 of AZD1222 vaccination. These receptors were obtained from an adult in good health.

The chain combines TRBV28 with TRBJ2-7; the D gene is possibly TRBD1 (5 bases). Germline V CDR1 and CDR2: MDHEN, SYDVKM. This CDR3 comprises 14 residues. Trimming pared 1 base from V and 0 bases from J, leaving 7 bases between. The CDR3: CASSLFQGSYEQYF. The CDR3, as DNA: TGTGCCAGCAGTTTATTCCAGGGCTCCTACGAGCAGTACTTC.

This chain joins TRBV29-1 and TRBJ1-1; 8 positions match TRBD1. With V trimmed by 7 bases and J by 6 bases, 7 bases remained unmatched. CDR3 length equals 12 residues. In germline, CDR1 is SQVTM, CDR2 ANQGSEA. This CDR3 reads CSGQTGVAEAFF. Here the CDR3 DNA reads TGCAGCGGCCAGACAGGGGTTGCTGAAGCTTTCTTT. The full variable domain, in which reference TRBV29-1 and TRBJ1-1 provide the parts outside the CDR3, is SAVISQKPSRDICQRGTSLTIQCQVDSQVTMMFWYRQQPGQSLTLIATANQGSEATYESGFVIDKFPISRPNLTFSTLTVSNMSPEDSSIYLCSGQTGVAEAFFGQGTRLTVV.

The chain is built from TRBV4-2 and TRBJ2-5, with a possible D match to TRBD2 (5 bases). The ends were cut back, 4 bases at V and 9 bases at J, with 15 bases in the middle. This CDR3 contains 13 residues. From germline, CDR1 is LGHNA and CDR2 YNFKEQ. CDR3 coding DNA: TGTGCCAGCAGCCCCGTCGGGCCGGAGGCCCAGTACTTC. This gives the protein CASSPVGPEAQYF.

As DNA, the CDR3 is TGTGCCAGCTCACCAGTGGGCTCTAGCACAGATACGCAGTATTTT. Translation gives CASSPVGSSTDTQYF. The genes are TRBV18 and TRBJ2-3; unclear D gene. Trimming cost V 2 bases and J 0 bases, with 9 bases left between them. Germline-derived CDR1 and CDR2 are KGHSH and LQKENI. The CDR3 has 15 amino acids.

In DNA, the CDR3 is TGTGCTAGTGGTTTCGTTAGCGGGAGGTACAATGAGCAGTTCTTC. Translating gives CASGFVSGRYNEQFF. The chain recombines TRBV12-5 with TRBJ2-1, with 10 bases identical to TRBD2. CDR3 length: 15 amino acids. Germline-derived CDR1 and CDR2 are LGHNT and FRNRAP. V dropped 3 bases and J dropped 4; count of bases not matched to a gene: 3. Looking up the rest from reference TRBV12-5 and TRBJ2-1 gives the full variable domain: DARVTQTPRHKVTEMGQEVTMRCQPILGHNTVFWYRQTMMQGLELLAYFRNRAPLDDSGMPKDRFSAEMPDATLATLKIQPSEPRDSAVYFCASGFVSGRYNEQFFGPGTRLTVL.

The CDR3 nucleotides read TGTGCCAGCAGCGTGGACATCAATGGCTACACCTTC. Amino acids: CASSVDINGYTF. The chain has TRBV5-4 and TRBJ1-2, with D possibly matching TRBD1 (5 bases). This CDR3 has 12 residues. Looked up from germline, CDR1 is SGHNT and CDR2 is YYREEE (reference sequence). Deletions cut 4 bases from V and 6 bases from J, with 10 bases between. Drawing the rest from reference TRBV5-4 and TRBJ1-2, the complete variable domain is ETGVTQSPTHLIKTRGQQVTLRCSSQSGHNTVSWYQQALGQGPQFIFQYYREEENGRGNFPPRFSGLQFPNYSSELNVNALELDDSALYLCASSVDINGYTFGSGTRLTVV.

The V and J genes are TRBV5-1 and TRBJ2-1, with D maybe TRBD1 (5 bases). The CDR3 runs to 16 residues. CDR1 and CDR2 (germline): SGHRS, YFSETQ. Trimming cost V 0 bases and J 1 base, with 11 bases left between them. CDR3 region: CASSLGPRGSYNEQFF. As DNA, the CDR3 is TGCGCCAGCAGCTTGGGGCCAAGGGGTTCCTACAATGAGCAGTTCTTC. The full variable domain, completed using reference TRBV5-1 and TRBJ2-1, is KAGVTQTPRYLIKTRGQQVTLSCSPISGHRSVSWYQQTPGQGLQFLFEYFSETQRNKGNFPGRFSGRQFSNSRSEMNVSTLELGDSALYLCASSLGPRGSYNEQFFGPGTRLTVL.

J is TRBJ1-1 and V is TRBV19; D is uncertain. V was cut by 7 bases and J by 4 bases, with 13 bases left in between. The germline gives CDR1 LNHDA, CDR2 SQIVND (reference sequence). This CDR3 contains 13 residues. In DNA form, the CDR3 reads TGTGCCAGTACCCTCGGGGTTAGCACTGAAGCTTTCTTT. Its protein product is CASTLGVSTEAFF.

This rearrangement joins TRBV12-3 or TRBV12-4 to TRBJ2-7; 9 bases are a match to TRBD1. The CDR3 contains 13 residues. V gave up 8 bases and J gave up 3 bases; unmatched junction bases: 5. CDR3 bases: TGTGCCAGCGGGACAGGGCCGGGCTACGAGCAGTACTTC. Protein product: CASGTGPGYEQYF.